The 26 T cell receptor beta chains below all came from one sample that was sequenced in a study of T cells expressing NK-cell markers (TCRdb year 2020). Libraries were made using 5' RACE. The reads were generated on an Illumina HiSeq 2000. With the reads reprocessed by TCRdb, a single entry stands for each CDR3 protein sequence and no DNA is reported. This sample's table contains 150,000 or so distinct CDR3 sequences. The leading ten clones occupy about 39% of the sample. Sequenced material: blood T cells: a sorted CD56 or NKG2C T cell subset, CD4+ or CD8+ T cells, or bulk PBMC T cells (not recorded which). Source of these receptors: a woman between 50 and 59 years old in good health. Donor details come from another sample of the same person, matched by shared clones.

This chain uses TRBV20-1 with TRBJ2-7; the TCRdb call, TRBD2, lacks DNA for checking. This CDR3 contains 17 residues. The germline V gene has CDR1 DFQATT and CDR2 SNEGSKA (reference sequence). The CDR3 loop reads CSARDSGLAGGTYEQYF.

The rearrangement uses TRBV7-6 and TRBJ1-1; the D call of TRBD1 rests on TCRdb alone, since no DNA is present to check it. Germline V gives CDR1 SGHVS, CDR2 FNYEAQ. This CDR3 is 14 amino acids long. The CDR3 is CASSLEGRDTEAFF.

The CDR3 is CASSSSRSSYNEQFF. The chain recombines TRBV27 with TRBJ2-1. The CDR3 covers 15 residues. Germline CDR1 MNHEY, CDR2 SMNVEV (reference sequence).

CDR3 region: CASSPGLAGGSVGSDTQYF. The chain uses TRBV4-1 and TRBJ2-3; TCRdb proposes TRBD2, but this gene call is untestable without DNA. This CDR3 region has 19 residues. From germline, CDR1 is MGHRA and CDR2 YSYEKL.

This chain uses TRBV11-3 with TRBJ2-1. The CDR3 length is 14 residues. Germline CDR1 reads SGHNT; CDR2 reads YENEEA. The CDR3 region is CASTPTPYYNEQFF. Full variable domain (missing parts from reference TRBV11-3 and TRBJ2-1): EAGVVQSPRYKIIEKKQPVAFWCNPISGHNTLYWYLQNLGQGPELLIRYENEEAVDDSQLPKDRFSAERLKGVDSTLKIQPAELGDSAVYLCASTPTPYYNEQFFGPGTRLTVL.

V is TRBV2 and J is TRBJ2-1. CDR1 is SNHLY and CDR2 is FYNNEI in the germline V gene. The length of the CDR3 is 13 residues. The CDR3 spells CARSGASGDEQFF.

This chain connects TRBV6-4 to TRBJ2-1; the D call of TRBD2 rests on TCRdb alone, since no DNA is present to check it. Germline V CDR1 and CDR2: MRHNA, SNTAGT. The CDR3 length is 15 residues. The CDR3 is CASSDSTGGGGEQFF.

The chain combines TRBV7-8 with TRBJ2-5. The CDR3 is 17 residues long. CDR1 is SGHVS and CDR2 is FQNEAQ in the germline V gene. The CDR3 loop is CASSLAISPLYQETQYF.

The rearrangement links TRBV29-1 to TRBJ2-3; the TCRdb call, TRBD2, lacks DNA for checking. Germline V gene lookup returns CDR1 SQVTM and CDR2 ANQGSEA. This CDR3 has 16 amino acids. CDR3 in amino acids: CSVCRSPSEITDTQYF.

The chain carries TRBV12-3 or TRBV12-4 and TRBJ1-1. This CDR3 region has 12 residues. CDR3 in amino acids: CASSPGTAEAFF.

The chain carries TRBV29-1 and TRBJ1-4; there is no DNA to check the TCRdb D call of TRBD1. This CDR3 is 20 amino acids long. From germline, CDR1 is SQVTM and CDR2 ANQGSEA. This CDR3 reads CSVQGGGRGPKLATNEKLFF.

The chain links TRBV6-5 to TRBJ2-5; TCRdb designates TRBD1, a call that cannot be tested without DNA. CDR3 size: 15 residues. CDR1 MNHEY and CDR2 SVGAGI come from the germline V gene. This chain's CDR3 is CASSYSPGVQETQYF.

This sequence joins TRBV6-2 or TRBV6-3 and TRBJ2-2; TCRdb outputs TRBD2, but without DNA this stays unchecked. CDR3 length: 16 amino acids. CDR1 is MNHEY, CDR2 SVGEGT, per germline. The CDR3 protein is CASSSGLLLSPGELFF.

The chain combines TRBV20-1 with TRBJ2-3; the D call from TCRdb, TRBD1, cannot be confirmed without DNA. Germline CDR1 is DFQATT and CDR2 is SNEGSKA (reference sequence). CDR3 length: 11 amino acids. This CDR3 reads CSARGQLAEYF.

CDR3 residues: CASSEFGRLPNEQFF. The chain combines TRBV10-2 with TRBJ2-1; TCRdb outputs TRBD1, but without DNA this stays unchecked. Germline CDR1 and CDR2: WSHSY and SAAADI. This CDR3 is 15 amino acids long.

The chain employs TRBV24-1 and TRBJ1-1. The CDR3 totals 13 residues. Germline V gene data show CDR1 as KGHDR and CDR2 as SFDVKD. The CDR3 is CATSETENTEAFF.

The rearrangement uses TRBV29-1 and TRBJ2-3; TCRdb gives TRBD2 as the D gene, but with no DNA this cannot be confirmed. From germline, CDR1 is SQVTM and CDR2 ANQGSEA. The CDR3 loop spans 13 amino acids. The CDR3 sequence: CSARAGAGDTQYF.

The chain is built from TRBV27 and TRBJ2-3; TCRdb's D call, TRBD2, is unchecked because there is no DNA. This CDR3 region has 15 residues. Germline V gene lookup returns CDR1 MNHEY and CDR2 SMNVEV (reference sequence). CDR3 region: CASSLYGRETDTQYF.

The chain is built from TRBV20-1 and TRBJ2-3; TCRdb's D call, TRBD2, is unchecked because there is no DNA. There are 15 residues in the CDR3. Germline V lookup: CDR1 DFQATT, CDR2 SNEGSKA (reference sequence). The CDR3 here is CSAEVEREPTDTQYF.

The chain links TRBV7-9 to TRBJ2-1; with no DNA, the TCRdb D assignment of TRBD1 cannot be verified. Per the germline V gene, CDR1 is SEHNR and CDR2 is FQNEAQ (reference sequence). The CDR3 is 16 residues long. The CDR3 protein is CASRLLTGSADNEQFF.

The rearrangement links TRBV6-1 to TRBJ2-7; TCRdb outputs TRBD2, but without DNA this stays unchecked. CDR3 size: 15 residues. CDR1 and CDR2 from the germline V gene are MNHNS and SASEGT. CDR3 in amino acids: CASSEETSGSYEQYF.

This chain joins TRBV4-1 and TRBJ2-5. Per germline, CDR1 MGHRA and CDR2 YSYEKL. The CDR3 is made up of 14 amino acids. This CDR3 reads CASSHYATAETQYF.

The chain employs TRBV29-1 and TRBJ2-5; TCRdb picks TRBD1, but there is no DNA to check that call. CDR1 SQVTM and CDR2 ANQGSEA come from the germline V gene. The CDR3 covers 15 residues. CDR3 loop: CSVDSGRGGTETQYF.

The rearrangement joins TRBV12-3 or TRBV12-4 to TRBJ1-2. The CDR3 runs 12 residues. CDR3 residues: CASSLTSAGYTF.

The rearrangement joins TRBV30 to TRBJ1-1. Looked up from germline, CDR1 is GTSNPN and CDR2 is SVGIG (reference sequence). CDR3 size: 14 residues. The CDR3 is CAWSVQGYHTEAFF.

The chain is built from TRBV29-1 and TRBJ2-1; TCRdb returns TRBD1, unconfirmable since there is no DNA. The V gene's germline CDR1 is SQVTM and CDR2 ANQGSEA. The CDR3 loop spans 17 amino acids. The CDR3 loop reads CSVITTGVVGSYNEQFF.